The 10 T cell receptor beta chains presented below share a single source sample, sequenced in a study of shared clonotypes between healthy human individuals. Assay used: immunoSEQ multiplex PCR; TCRdb lists only in-frame clones, some missing. The table includes 600,000 to 750,000 clones, less than 80% detected once. The material sequenced was memory CD4+ T cells sorted from blood. Subset meaning: CD45RA-negative fraction. These receptors were collected from a woman in her twenties or thirties in good health.

The chain recombines TRBV6-6 with TRBJ2-7, with a tentative D call TRBD2 (6 bases). Trimming removed 0 bases at V and 3 bases at J, with 6 bases between. CDR3 length: 13 amino acids. CDR1 and CDR2 from the germline V gene are MNHNY and SVGAGI (reference sequence). The CDR3 protein is CASSYSTSYEQYF. In DNA form, the CDR3 reads TGTGCCAGCAGTTACTCGACTAGCTACGAGCAGTACTTC.

This chain joins TRBV6-1 and TRBJ1-5, with 7 bases lining up with TRBD1. Germline CDR1 reads MNHNS; CDR2 reads SASEGT. After removal of 1 base from V and 4 bases from J, the junction contained 4 bases not matched to a gene. This CDR3 is built from 15 residues. The CDR3 is CASSEVPGGNQPQHF. CDR3 DNA: TGTGCCAGCAGTGAAGTTCCAGGGGGGAATCAGCCCCAGCATTTT.

This clone has only a few counts. The chain combines TRBV28 with TRBJ1-5; 9 bases are a match to TRBD1. Germline V gene lookup returns CDR1 MDHEN and CDR2 SYDVKM. There are 15 residues in the CDR3. With 1 base clipped from V and 4 bases from J, the junction kept 2 bases outside the gene matches. The CDR3 sequence: CASSLFGQGNQPQHF. In DNA form, the CDR3 reads TGTGCCAGCAGTTTATTCGGACAGGGGAATCAGCCCCAGCATTTT.

This rearrangement joins TRBV18 to TRBJ1-1, with D uncertain. V was cut by 7 bases and J by 1 base, with 19 bases left in between. CDR3 length: 16 residues. CDR1 and CDR2 from the germline V gene are KGHSH and LQKENI. CDR3 amino acids: CASYPALFEKNTEAFF. The CDR3 DNA follows: TGTGCCAGCTACCCCGCCCTGTTCGAGAAGAACACTGAAGCTTTCTTT.

The chain recombines TRBV5-1 with TRBJ1-4; TRBD1 might be the D (6 bases). This CDR3 contains 16 residues. V lost 2 bases, J lost 7 bases, and 18 bases lay in between. The germline CDR1 and CDR2 sequences are SGHRS and YFSETQ. The CDR3 region has the DNA TGCGCCAGCAGCTTTGGGCCACAGGGTGGAGGTGAAAAACTGTTTTTT. This gives the protein CASSFGPQGGGEKLFF.

The J gene is TRBJ2-5, the V gene TRBV7-2; TRBD2 matches 10 bases. From germline, CDR1 is SGHTA and CDR2 FQGNSA. This CDR3 has 15 amino acids. Trimming cost V 11 bases and J 4 bases; bases outside gene matches: 13. DNA of the CDR3: TGTGCCCAGGGGGCGGCTAGCGGGAGTGGAGAGACCCAGTACTTC. This codes for CAQGAASGSGETQYF.

The chain employs TRBV4-2 and TRBJ2-2, with 8 positions matching TRBD1. The CDR3 has 15 amino acids. The J segment lost 4 bases and the V segment lost 2 bases, leaving 3 bases of the junction unmatched. CDR1 is LGHNA, CDR2 YNFKEQ, per germline. CDR3 coding DNA: TGTGCCAGCAGCCAATCAGGGGGCGCCACCGGGGAGCTGTTTTTT. This sequence encodes CASSQSGGATGELFF.

This clone showed up just a few times. The chain joins TRBV6-6 to TRBJ2-7; 11 bases agree with TRBD1. V was pared by 4 bases and J by 6 bases, with 8 bases of the junction left unmatched. Germline loops: CDR1 MNHNY, CDR2 SVGAGI (reference sequence). This CDR3 contains 15 residues. CDR3 sequence (DNA): TGTGCCAGCAGTTCCCTAGGGACAGGGGGAGGCGAGCAGTACTTC. It encodes CASSSLGTGGGEQYF.

The chain has TRBV2 and TRBJ2-2; 10 bases align to TRBD2. The CDR3 spans 18 residues. CDR1 SNHLY and CDR2 FYNNEI come from the germline V gene. With 3 bases clipped from V and 0 bases from J, the junction kept 7 bases outside the gene matches. The CDR3 loop reads CASSEFASGRSNTGELFF. CDR3 in DNA: TGTGCCAGCAGTGAGTTTGCTAGCGGGAGATCGAACACCGGGGAGCTGTTTTTT.

The table lists this clone with many counts. This rearrangement joins TRBV19 to TRBJ2-2; no clear D. The CDR3 covers 15 residues. Deletions cut 1 base from V and 1 base from J, with 7 bases between. The V gene's germline CDR1 is LNHDA and CDR2 SQIVND (reference sequence). The CDR3 loop is CASSIVNLNTGELFF. The CDR3 bases are TGTGCCAGTAGTATAGTAAACTTGAACACCGGGGAGCTGTTTTTT.